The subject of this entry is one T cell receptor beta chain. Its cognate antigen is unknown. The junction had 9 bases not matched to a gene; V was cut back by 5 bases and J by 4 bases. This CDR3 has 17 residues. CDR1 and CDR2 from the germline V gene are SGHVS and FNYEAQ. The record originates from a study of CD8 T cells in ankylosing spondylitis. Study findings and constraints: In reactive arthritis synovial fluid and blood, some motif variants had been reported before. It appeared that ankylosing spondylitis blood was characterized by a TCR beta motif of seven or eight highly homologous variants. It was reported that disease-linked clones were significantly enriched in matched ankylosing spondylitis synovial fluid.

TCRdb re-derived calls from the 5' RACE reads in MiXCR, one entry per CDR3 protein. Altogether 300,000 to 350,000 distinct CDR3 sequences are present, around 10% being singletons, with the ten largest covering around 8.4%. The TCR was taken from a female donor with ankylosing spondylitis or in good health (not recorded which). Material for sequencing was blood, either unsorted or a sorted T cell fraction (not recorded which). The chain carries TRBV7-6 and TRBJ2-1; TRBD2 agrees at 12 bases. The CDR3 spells CASSPLGLAGGYNEQFF. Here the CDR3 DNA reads TGTGCCAGCAGCCCCCTGGGGCTAGCGGGAGGGTACAATGAGCAGTTCTTC.